The 18 T cell receptor beta chains reported below all come from one sample, sequenced in a study of Graves' ophthalmopathy and Graves' hyperthyroidism (dated 2018 in TCRdb). Instrument on record: Illumina HiSeq 2000. For repertoire sequencing, the TCR beta CDR3 regions were amplified from RNA transcripts. The first round was an RT-PCR using HTBI primers with the Qiagen OneStep RT-PCR kit, and this first round was followed by a second-round multiplex PCR, then size selection and purification. In-frame beta chains were kept once TCRdb had trimmed the public reads at Q25 with fastp and called clones with MiXCR. Each CDR3 protein gets just one entry, which takes the most common genes and DNA from the rows behind it. Counted in this sample were roughly 700,000 distinct CDR3 sequences; about 44% of them appeared once. About 40% of the sample lies in the top ten. The specimen was peripheral blood. These receptors were obtained from an adult man with Graves' ophthalmopathy.

The CDR3 is CAIRRTGDSEAFF. The CDR3 coding sequence is TGTGCCATCAGGCGGACAGGGGACTCTGAAGCTTTCTTT. The chain combines TRBV10-3 with TRBJ1-1; 9 bases line up with TRBD1. Germline V lookup: CDR1 ENHRY, CDR2 SYGVKD. The trim removed 6 bases at V and 6 bases at J, leaving 5 bases unmatched. The CDR3 contains 13 residues.

The chain recombines TRBV10-3 with TRBJ1-1, with D maybe TRBD1 (5 bases). V was clipped by 6 bases and J by 5 bases, with 19 bases between them. Per the germline V gene, CDR1 is ENHRY and CDR2 is SYGVKD. This CDR3 comprises 15 residues. The chain's CDR3 is CAIRGRWAEGTEAFF. The CDR3 DNA sequence: TGTGCCATCAGGGGACGGTGGGCGGAGGGAACTGAAGCTTTCTTT.

The count of this clonotype is one. The chain recombines TRBV11-2 with TRBJ2-5, with 7 bases lining up with TRBD1. In germline, CDR1 is SGHAT, CDR2 FQNNGV. After removal of 5 bases from V and 0 bases from J, the junction contained 9 bases not matched to a gene. The CDR3 consists of 16 residues. The CDR3 protein is CASSARDRGYQETQYF. CDR3 nucleotides: TGTGCCAGCAGCGCTCGGGACAGAGGGTACCAAGAGACCCAGTACTTC.

V is TRBV7-2 and J is TRBJ2-7; tentative D call: TRBD1 (6 bases). The CDR3 totals 14 residues. Germline V lookup: CDR1 SGHTA, CDR2 FQGNSA. The V end lost 4 bases, the J end lost 0 bases, and 10 bases lay between the germline ends. The chain's CDR3 is CASSSDSGSYEQYF. CDR3 nucleotide sequence: TGTGCCAGCAGCTCGGACAGTGGCTCCTACGAGCAGTACTTC. Full variable domain (remainder filled in from reference TRBV7-2 and TRBJ2-7): GAGVSQSPSNKVTEKGKDVELRCDPISGHTALYWYRQSLGQGLEFLIYFQGNSAPDKSGLPSDRFSAERTGGSVSTLTIQRTQQEDSAVYLCASSSDSGSYEQYFGPGTRLTVT.

This clonotype was detected ten times or more. V usage is TRBV7-9 and J usage is TRBJ2-7; 9 bases fit TRBD1. The germline gives CDR1 SEHNR, CDR2 FQNEAQ (reference sequence). The V gene end was trimmed by 5 bases and the J gene end by 1 base; junction bases not matched to a gene: 9. The CDR3 covers 16 residues. This CDR3 is CASSPRTGAWSYEQYF. DNA of the CDR3: TGTGCCAGCAGCCCAAGGACAGGGGCATGGTCCTACGAGCAGTACTTC.

This clonotype was recorded many times. The genes are TRBV7-6 and TRBJ2-5, with 7 bases that match TRBD1. Per germline, CDR1 SGHVS and CDR2 FNYEAQ. V trimming: 5 bases; J trimming: 2 bases; junction bases outside the gene matches: 5. The CDR3 extends over 14 amino acids. Here the CDR3 reads CASSKDRSQETQYF. CDR3 DNA sequence: TGTGCCAGCAGCAAGGACAGGTCTCAAGAGACCCAGTACTTC.

This clonotype has just a few counts. This sequence joins TRBV7-9 and TRBJ2-7; D tentatively reads TRBD1 or TRBD2 (5 bases each). The CDR3 sequence is 15 residues long. The germline V and J ends were trimmed by 2 bases and 4 bases, with 15 bases remaining between them. Germline V gene lookup returns CDR1 SEHNR and CDR2 FQNEAQ (reference sequence). In DNA form, the CDR3 reads TGTGCCAGCAGCTTAAGGTCCTGGGGACCTTACGAGCAGTACTTC. It codes for CASSLRSWGPYEQYF.

This clonotype came up a few times. This may come from a read error, since a much larger clone is one base off. The V and J genes are TRBV10-3 and TRBJ2-5, with TRBD2 as a possible D gene (5 bases). CDR3 length equals 14 residues. The germline V gene encodes CDR1 ENHRY and CDR2 SYGVKD. CDR3 bases: TGTGTCATCAGATCAGCCCGGGATGGGGAGACCCAGTACTTC. Encoded protein: CVIRSARDGETQYF.

This clonotype was observed many times. The rearrangement links TRBV25-1 to TRBJ1-4; TRBD1 might be the D (5 bases). The V and J ends lost 6 bases and 6 bases respectively, with 14 bases between them. The CDR3 has 14 residues. Germline V CDR1 and CDR2: MGHDK, SYGVNS. Here the CDR3 DNA reads TGTGCCAGCAGCGGACACCCTGGACATGAAAAACTGTTTTTT. Residues: CASSGHPGHEKLFF.

The gene calls are TRBV5-1 and TRBJ1-4; 9 bases agree with TRBD1. With 4 bases clipped from V and 12 bases from J, the junction kept 13 bases outside the gene matches. This CDR3 has 15 residues. Germline values: CDR1 SGHRS, CDR2 YFSETQ. CDR3 bases: TGCGCCAGCAGCCAAGAACCGACAGGGGGTGCCCAACTGTTTTTT. Encoded protein: CASSQEPTGGAQLFF.

A word on this clonotype: A read error may be the cause here, since a much bigger clone is one base away. This rearrangement joins TRBV9 to TRBJ1-1; D is perhaps TRBD1 (5 bases). The germline V gene has CDR1 SGDLS and CDR2 YYNGEE. The CDR3 is 15 amino acids. The chain's CDR3 is CASSAEGSWNTEASF. In DNA, the CDR3 is TGTGCCAGCAGCGCTGAGGGGTCGTGGAACACTGAAGCTTCCTTT.

This clonotype was picked up many times. The DNA for the CDR3 is TGTGCCAGCAGCTTAGGCACAGGGATCGAAGAGACCCAGTACTTC. This encodes CASSLGTGIEETQYF. The chain links TRBV7-9 to TRBJ2-5; the D gene is possibly TRBD1 (6 bases). Trimming left V 1 base short and J 3 bases short, with 12 bases between. CDR1 SEHNR and CDR2 FQNEAQ come from the germline V gene (reference sequence). The CDR3 contains 15 residues.

In its sample, this clonotype was seen a few times. V gene TRBV20-1 combines with J gene TRBJ1-5, with D possibly being TRBD1 (6 bases). The CDR3 has 17 residues. Germline CDR1 reads DFQATT; CDR2 reads SNEGSKA (reference sequence). The V end was cut by 3 bases, the J end by 0 bases, with 18 bases between. CDR3 nucleotide sequence: TGCAGTGCTAGTCCCGTCTGGACAGATTATAGCAATCAGCCCCAGCATTTT. Translation gives CSASPVWTDYSNQPQHF.

The chain carries TRBV6-6 and TRBJ2-7, with D unresolved. V was shortened by 8 bases and J by 3 bases, with 5 bases between the two germline ends. The length of the CDR3 is 10 residues. CDR1 is MNHNY, CDR2 SVGAGI, per germline (reference sequence). DNA of the CDR3: TGTGCCAGCGCAAACTACGAGCAGTACTTC. Translated: CASANYEQYF.

This chain joins TRBV7-2 and TRBJ1-2; no clear D gene. Per germline, CDR1 SGHTA and CDR2 FQGNSA. The CDR3 has 16 amino acids. Trimming removed 3 bases from V and 0 bases from J, with 14 bases in between. The CDR3 protein is CASSFTSGSANYGYTF. CDR3 bases: TGTGCCAGCAGCTTCACTAGCGGGAGCGCTAACTATGGCTACACCTTC. The entire variable domain, with the rest obtained from reference TRBV7-2 and TRBJ1-2, is as follows: GAGVSQSPSNKVTEKGKDVELRCDPISGHTALYWYRQSLGQGLEFLIYFQGNSAPDKSGLPSDRFSAERTGGSVSTLTIQRTQQEDSAVYLCASSFTSGSANYGYTFGSGTRLTVV.

There are a few counts of this clonotype. The V call is TRBV6-6, the J call TRBJ1-4; D is unclear. Germline V gene data show CDR1 as MNHNY and CDR2 as SVGAGI (reference sequence). CDR3 size: 13 residues. Trimming cost V 10 bases and J 5 bases, with 14 bases left between them. CDR3 region: CATSRTANEKLFF. The DNA for the CDR3 is TGTGCCACCTCCCGGACCGCAAATGAAAAACTGTTTTTT.

This clonotype came up many times. The V and J genes are TRBV13 and TRBJ1-2; 9 bases are a match to TRBD1. CDR1 is PRHDT, CDR2 FYEKMQ, per germline (reference sequence). This CDR3 region has 14 residues. The junction had 4 bases not matched to a gene; V was cut back by 4 bases and J by 4 bases. The CDR3 DNA reads as TGTGCCAGCAGCTCAACGACAGGGGGCTATGGCTACACCTTC. Encoded protein: CASSSTTGGYGYTF.

The chain links TRBV5-6 to TRBJ2-7; 10 bases are shared with TRBD1. V shed 4 bases, J shed 5 bases, and the junction held 3 bases outside the gene matches. Per germline, CDR1 SGHDT and CDR2 YYEEEE. The CDR3 is 13 amino acids. In DNA, the CDR3 is TGTGCCAGCAGCCAGACAGGGGGCGACGAGCAGTACTTC. This sequence encodes CASSQTGGDEQYF.